This T cell receptor (beta chain) was retrieved from a study of cytotoxic CD8 clonotypes in ibrutinib-treated CLL. With respect to this clone: What it recognizes is unknown.

Generated by immunoSEQ multiplex PCR, the TCRdb table keeps only in-frame clones and is missing some. The data hold 35,000 to 45,000 clones, with roughly 49% observed a single time. Findings of the study overall: Under treatment, the uncommon public clonotypes either contracted or remained stable.

CDR3 size: 14 residues. Germline V gene sequence: CDR1 MNHEY, CDR2 SVGAGI. V lost 5 bases and J 0 bases, leaving 10 bases between the germline ends. Sequenced here: PBMCs, sampled before ibrutinib treatment. The V call is TRBV6-5, the J call TRBJ1-1; D call uncertain. This clonotype was sampled from a human donor with chronic lymphocytic leukemia. CDR3 nucleotide sequence: TGTGCCAGCAGTCCGCAGGAAGTGAACACTGAAGCTTTCTTT. This gives the protein CASSPQEVNTEAFF.